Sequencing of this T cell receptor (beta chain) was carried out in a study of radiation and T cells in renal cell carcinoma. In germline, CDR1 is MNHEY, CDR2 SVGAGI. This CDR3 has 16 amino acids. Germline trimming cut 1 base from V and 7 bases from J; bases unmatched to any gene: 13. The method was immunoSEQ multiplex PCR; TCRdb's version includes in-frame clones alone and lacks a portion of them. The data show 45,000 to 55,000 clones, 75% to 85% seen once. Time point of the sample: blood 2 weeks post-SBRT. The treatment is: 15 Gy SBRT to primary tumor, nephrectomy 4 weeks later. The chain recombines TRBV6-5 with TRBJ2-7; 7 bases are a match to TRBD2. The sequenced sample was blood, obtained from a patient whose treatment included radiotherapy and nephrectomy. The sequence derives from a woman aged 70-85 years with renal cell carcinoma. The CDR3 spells CASSYLAGEPLGEQYF. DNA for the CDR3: TGTGCCAGCAGTTACTTGGCGGGAGAGCCTTTGGGTGAGCAGTACTTC.